This section outlines one TCR beta chain sequence together with its context. The antigen it binds to is not known. There are no base qualities to consult, and no much larger clone falls within one base. The record originates from a study of blood T cells in healthy people across ages (dated by TCRdb to 2014 to 2015). With regard to the full study: In model experiments, roughly one uniquely barcoded TCR beta cDNA molecule per two T cells was captured by template switching. Age-related changes in TCR beta repertoire diversity were measured in the study by deep sequencing normalized with unique cDNA molecular identifiers. The donors were split into four age groups: young (average 16 years), middle-aged (39), aged (more than 60) and long-lived (under 85). Donors of different ages were randomly distributed across sequencing lanes to avoid experimental bias. Using the same blood draw, the study looked at two additional independent replicas of 1 million unique cDNA reads for two donors, one aged 18 to 29 and the other aged 80 or older.

Donors were 30 to 45 systemically healthy Caucasian individuals from Russia aged roughly 6 to 90 years. Each donor gave about 9.7 milliliters of peripheral blood, drawn into EDTA-treated Vacutainer tubes. Ficoll-Paque density-gradient centrifugation was used to isolate PBMCs, with at least 7 million per sample. Total RNA, at least 6 micrograms per sample, was extracted from PBMCs with Trizol reagent. For every donor, an aliquot of PBMCs went through flow cytometry to measure the percentages of naive CD45RAhigh/CD27high T cells. Library method: 5' RACE. The instrument given in TCRdb is Illumina HiSeq 2500. A second roughly 6 to 12 cycle PCR used a sample-barcoded 5' primer and a J-beta primer mix. Each TCR beta cDNA molecule received a unique molecular identifier from a template-switch 5' adaptor carrying 12 random nucleotides. Each sample yielded at least 3 million CDR3-containing paired-end reads. All of the RNA was converted into first-strand cDNA using the Mint cDNA synthesis kit, with a TRBC-specific oligonucleotide serving as the primer. Following uracil-DNA glycosylase treatment, a first 18-cycle PCR with universal primers M1SS and BC2_uni_R was performed on all cDNA. Processing in the source paper ran as follows. Each sample was normalized by randomly selecting 1 million high-quality reads, each carrying a distinct molecular identifier. Reads with shared molecular identifiers were discarded instead of being binned into consensus sequences. MiTCR, with a Q25 quality threshold and the strictest error-elimination algorithm, was used for CDR3 identification, clonotype clustering and error correction. A nonparametric unseen species model with Euler transformation was used to estimate a lower bound on total TCR beta diversity. TCRdb reworked the public reads: Q25 trimming with fastp, MiXCR clone assembly, productive beta chains retained. Rows merge per CDR3 protein into single entries with the most common DNA and genes. The V and J calls and clone size come from TCRdb's table, not from the authors' own analysis. Present in this sample are roughly 1.4 million distinct CDR3 sequences, almost 60% of which were seen just once. Jointly, the top ten make up under 8.5% of the sample.

What the study reported, not specific to this receptor: As age increased, observed TCR beta diversity per million T cells dropped in a roughly linear way, and a significant reduction was already evident by age approximately 40. The long-lived group showed more naive CD4+ T cells, fewer expanded clones and increased TCR diversity than the aged group, suggesting age selection. A strong correlation was found between observed TCR beta diversity and the percentage of naive T cells measured by flow cytometry. Estimates of total diversity based on one million sequenced T cells were regarded as lower bounds and as underestimates. Conclusive comparison of naive and antigen-experienced compartments was prevented by the profiling of bulk unsorted PBMCs. Because donor CMV infection status was unknown, age-related changes in expanded clonotypes were potentially confounded.

From a lookup of the germline V gene (reference sequence), CDR1 and CDR2 are DFQATT and SNEGSKA. The CDR3 goes from the cysteine to the phenylalanine over 13 residues. CDR3 DNA is the only sequence kept; it has 39 bases, read in frame from the first base. Sample: blood. Rearrangement joined TRBV20-1 to TRBJ2-1; D gene: possibly TRBD2, on 6 matching bases. The assigned J gene may be wrong: the sequence end matches TRBJ2-7 better. The clonotype was recovered from a man younger than 30 in good health. The DNA sequence is given as TGCAGTGCTTCTGTAACTAGCTACAATGAGCAGTACTTC. This encodes CSASVTSYNEQYF.